Sequencing of this T cell receptor (beta chain) was carried out in a study of blood T cell repertoires in COVID-19. Across the study: COVID-19 samples collected from the United States, Italy and Spain covered acute and convalescent phases. PBMCs, B-cell-depleted T cells, or T cells were the source of the cDNA or gDNA that made up the material.

As processed by the authors: Amplification of reference gene primers was used by the study to estimate nucleated cell counts. Repertoires were generated with immunoSEQ multiplex PCR, while TCRdb's copy carries only in-frame clones and drops some. V and J calls and clone size are copied from that table; D and trimming were computed from the DNA. The sample yields 260,000 or so clones, about 80% seen once. In germline, CDR1 is MNHEY, CDR2 SMNVEV (reference sequence). The CDR3 totals 15 residues. V lost 5 bases and J lost 3; bases outside the gene matches: 8. The chain links TRBV27 to TRBJ2-7, with 9 bases identical to TRBD1. This receptor was taken from a human donor in a cohort sampled during active COVID-19. What was sequenced was peripheral blood. CDR3 sequence: CASSRTGGAFYEQYF. CDR3 nucleotides: TGTGCCAGCAGTCGAACAGGGGGCGCGTTCTACGAGCAGTACTTC.